A selection of T cell receptor beta chains follows, all from one sample in a study of CD8+CD57+ T cells in acquired aplastic anemia. TCRdb re-called the reads with MiXCR, one entry per CDR3 protein. The sample has around 430,000 distinct CDR3 sequences, roughly a third seen once. The specimen sequenced was sorted CD4+, CD8+, or CD8+CD57+ T cells (not recorded which) from PBMCs. The receptor set was obtained from a human donor with aplastic anemia. The CDR3 runs from the conserved cysteine through the conserved F or W. D genes are given only for firm matches. Rows may omit the clone size; those that give it use once, few, many or a size class.

>TRBV10-1|TRBJ1-2|many|.
TGCGCCAGCAGTGAATCGCGAGTCTATGGCTACACCTTC
CASSESRVYGYTF
>TRBV2|TRBJ1-2|many|.
TGTGCCAGCAGCATCGGACAAGGCTTTGGCTACACCTTC
CASSIGQGFGYTF
>TRBV9|TRBJ2-5|.|TRBD1
TGTGCCAGCAGAGACCCGGACAGGGGAGAGACCCAGTACTTC
CASRDPDRGETQYF
>TRBV19|TRBJ1-3|many|.
TGTGCCAGTTCTACAGGGATCGGTGGAAACACCATATATTTT
CASSTGIGGNTIYF
>TRBV20-1|TRBJ1-2|many|.
TGCAGTGCTCCGGGGGACAACAACTATGGCTACACCTTC
CSAPGDNNYGYTF
>TRBV10-3|TRBJ2-5|.|TRBD2
TGTGCCATCAGATCAGGGCTAGCGGAAGAGGCCCAGTACTTC
CAIRSGLAEEAQYF
>TRBV16|TRBJ2-7|many|.
TGTGCCAGCAGCCAATCGGCGGCCTACGAGCAGTACTTC
CASSQSAAYEQYF
>TRBV27|TRBJ2-7|few|.
TGTGCCAGCAGTTTACGCAGGGATCACGAGCAGTACTTC
CASSLRRDHEQYF
>TRBV19|TRBJ1-2|many|TRBD1
TGTGCCAGTAGTGCCGGGGACAGGGTGCGCGAGGTGTCTGGCTACACCTTC
CASSAGDRVREVSGYTF
>TRBV20-1|TRBJ1-4|few|.
TGCAGTGCTAGAAACTTAGACAGCGCAACTAATGAAAAACTGTTTTTT
CSARNLDSATNEKLFF
>TRBV19|TRBJ2-7|many|.
TGTGCCAGTAGTATTGTGGGGGATTCAGCCTACGAGCAGTACTTC
CASSIVGDSAYEQYF
>TRBV15|TRBJ1-5|.|.
TGTGTCACCAGGAAGGGTGGTAATCAGCCCCAGCATTTT
CVTRKGGNQPQHF
>TRBV20-1|TRBJ2-7|.|TRBD2
TGCAGTGCGGAGCGGGGGCAAACCTACGAGCAGTACTTC
CSAERGQTYEQYF
>TRBV12-3/TRBV12-4|TRBJ2-2|few|.
TGTGCCAGCAGTCCAATGTTGGTCCCGAACACCGGGGAGCTGTTTTTT
CASSPMLVPNTGELFF
>TRBV5-1|TRBJ2-2|.|.
TGCGCCAGCAGCTTGGAGCAAGGCGACACCGGGGAGCTGTTTTTT
CASSLEQGDTGELFF
>TRBV11-2|TRBJ2-2|.|TRBD1
TGTGCCAGCAGCTTAGGGGACAGCTCGAACACCGGGGAGCTGTTTTTT
CASSLGDSSNTGELFF
>TRBV5-6|TRBJ1-2|few|TRBD1
TGTGCCAGCAGCACGGACAGGGGGGGAAACTATGGCTACACCTTC
CASSTDRGGNYGYTF
>TRBV4-2|TRBJ2-1|.|.
TGTGCCAGCAGCCAAGAGGGGCAGGTCTTCTACAATGAGCAGTTCTTC
CASSQEGQVFYNEQFF
>TRBV11-2|TRBJ2-1|.|TRBD2
TGTGCCAGCAGCTTATTCACTAGCGGGGGGGCGGTTTACAATGAGCAGTTCTTC
CASSLFTSGGAVYNEQFF
>TRBV4-3|TRBJ2-1|once|TRBD2
TGCGCCAGCAGCCATGAGACGGGGGGACGCTACAATGAGCAGTTCTTC
CASSHETGGRYNEQFF
>TRBV9|TRBJ2-2|once|TRBD2
TGTGCCAGCAGCGTACCTAGCGGGAGGGCCGGAGGGGAGCTGTTTTTT
CASSVPSGRAGGELFF
>TRBV20-1|TRBJ2-1|many|.
TGCAGTGCCGACAGCGATGAGCAGTTCTTC
CSADSDEQFF
>TRBV7-8|TRBJ1-1|many|TRBD1
TGTGCCATCTCCCAGGGACAGGGGGCTGCTGAAGCTTTCTTT
CAISQGQGAAEAFF
>TRBV12-3/TRBV12-4|TRBJ1-3|.|TRBD1
TGTGCCAGCAGTAGCAATACCGGGACAGGTGCTCTTGGAAACACCATATATTTT
CASSSNTGTGALGNTIYF
>TRBV27|TRBJ1-2|few|TRBD1
TGTGCCAGCAGTTTAAGGGACAGGGGGCCGGGCTATGGCTACACCTTC
CASSLRDRGPGYGYTF
>TRBV7-2|TRBJ2-3|few|.
TGTGCCAGCAGCGCGGACGGAGAAGATACGCAGTATTTT
CASSADGEDTQYF
>TRBV20-1|TRBJ1-1|.|.
TGCAGTGCCCCTAGGTTAGGGTCTGAAGCTTTCTTT
CSAPRLGSEAFF
>TRBV5-4|TRBJ2-2|.|TRBD1
TGTGCCAGCAGCTTGGCTTCGGGACAGGGGGCAGCGAACACCGGGGAGCTGTTTTTT
CASSLASGQGAANTGELFF
>TRBV20-1|TRBJ2-4|few|TRBD2
TGCAGTGCCCACCTAATGGCGGGAGTAGCCAAAAACATTCAGTACTTC
CSAHLMAGVAKNIQYF
>TRBV2|TRBJ2-3|many|.
TGTGCCAGCAGTGAAGCGGGTGGAGATACGCAGTATTTT
CASSEAGGDTQYF
>TRBV29-1|TRBJ1-5|.|TRBD1
TGCAGCGTTGTGAGCGGGACAGGGAGCAATCAGCCCCAGCATTTT
CSVVSGTGSNQPQHF
>TRBV12-3/TRBV12-4|TRBJ1-2|many|.
TGTGCCAGCACCCAAGGCACGGGGGCGCACACCTTC
CASTQGTGAHTF
>TRBV7-9|TRBJ2-7|few|.
TGTGCCAGCAGCTTAGTCGGCAGGGTGGGGTATGAGCAGTACTTC
CASSLVGRVGYEQYF
>TRBV9|TRBJ1-2|many|.
TGTGCCAGCAGCCCGCTCCTCGGCAGGGAATATGGCTACACCTTC
CASSPLLGREYGYTF
>TRBV19|TRBJ2-2|.|.
TGTGCCAGTAGTATAGATGCACAGCCTTCGATAAGGTTTTTT
CASSIDAQPSIRFF
>TRBV12-3/TRBV12-4|TRBJ2-1|few|TRBD1
TGTGCCAGCAGCACGGACAGGACCTCCTACAATGAGCAGTTCTTC
CASSTDRTSYNEQFF
>TRBV5-1|TRBJ2-5|.|TRBD1
TGTGCCAGCAGCCAAGGGACAGCACAAGAGACCCAGTACTTC
CASSQGTAQETQYF
>TRBV7-6|TRBJ2-3|.|.
TGTGCCAGCAGCTCCGCTTTCTCAGATACGCAGTATTTT
CASSSAFSDTQYF
>TRBV19|TRBJ1-5|.|TRBD1
TGTGCCAGTAGTGTGGGACAGGGTCATCAGCCCCAGCATTTT
CASSVGQGHQPQHF
>TRBV7-9|TRBJ2-5|few|TRBD2
TGTGCCAGCAGCTTATCGATAGCGGGGGGGCCGGAGACCCAGTACTTC
CASSLSIAGGPETQYF
>TRBV7-3|TRBJ2-1|.|TRBD2
TGTGCCAGCAGCTTAAGGACTAGCTTTGACTACAATGAGCAGTTCTTC
CASSLRTSFDYNEQFF
>TRBV10-3|TRBJ2-7|many|.
TGTGCCATCAGTGAGCCACAACAGGGTATCTACGAGCAGTACTTC
CAISEPQQGIYEQYF
>TRBV25-1|TRBJ2-5|.|.
TGTGCCAGCGGGGGGAAAAATGGAGAGACCCAGTACTTC
CASGGKNGETQYF